This section outlines one TCR beta chain sequence together with its context. The sample belongs to a study of preoperative IRX-2 immunotherapy in early breast cancer. This CDR3 spans 15 amino acids. V lost 4 bases and J lost 1, with 11 bases in between. In germline, CDR1 is WSHSY, CDR2 SAAADI. Sequencing was performed with immunoSEQ multiplex PCR; in TCRdb, only in-frame clones are kept and a portion is missing. The top ten hold about 1.5% of the sample, which has 35,000 to 45,000 clones, 75% to 85% seen once. The treatment here: preoperative locoregional IRX-2 cytokine immunotherapy. Patients received preoperative, locoregional IRX-2 cytokine immunotherapy in a phase Ib study.

The sequence came from a human donor with breast cancer. The specimen comprised lymph node tissue, sampled after IRX-2 immunotherapy. The chain has TRBV10-2 and TRBJ1-5, with a weak D call TRBD1 (5 bases). The CDR3 DNA sequence: TGCGCCAGCAGTGGTGGGGGGGAGAGCAATCAGCCCCAGCATTTT. It specifies CASSGGGESNQPQHF.